This T cell receptor beta chain was identified during a study of blood T cell repertoires in COVID-19. As for the study in general: From the United States, Italy and Spain came samples of acute and convalescent COVID-19. Sample material is recorded as cDNA or gDNA derived from T cells, B-cell-depleted T cells, or PBMCs.

Germline assignment: CDR1 SGHAT and CDR2 FQNNGV. This CDR3 comprises 16 residues. Trimming at V came to 5 bases and at J to 1 base, leaving 11 bases not matched to a gene. In the authors' workflow: Reference gene primer amplification in the assay estimated nucleated cell counts. The data were produced by immunoSEQ multiplex PCR, yet TCRdb's version contains in-frame clones alone and is incomplete. Clonal size and the V and J genes are those of that table, whereas D and trimming came from the DNA. The data contain about 160,000 clones, about 81% of them singletons. This TCR derives from a man aged 55-75 years with active or convalescent COVID-19. The J gene is TRBJ2-7, the V gene TRBV11-2; 7 bases fit TRBD2. Sequencing was carried out using peripheral blood. In DNA form, the CDR3 reads TGTGCCAGCAGCCGGAGCTCTAGCGGTCTATCCTACGAGCAGTACTTC. It yields the protein CASSRSSSGLSYEQYF. Full variable domain (rest looked up from reference TRBV11-2 and TRBJ2-7): EAGVAQSPRYKIIEKRQSVAFWCNPISGHATLYWYQQILGQGPKLLIQFQNNGVVDDSQLPKDRFSAERLKGVDSTLKIQPAKLEDSAVYLCASSRSSSGLSYEQYFGPGTRLTVT.